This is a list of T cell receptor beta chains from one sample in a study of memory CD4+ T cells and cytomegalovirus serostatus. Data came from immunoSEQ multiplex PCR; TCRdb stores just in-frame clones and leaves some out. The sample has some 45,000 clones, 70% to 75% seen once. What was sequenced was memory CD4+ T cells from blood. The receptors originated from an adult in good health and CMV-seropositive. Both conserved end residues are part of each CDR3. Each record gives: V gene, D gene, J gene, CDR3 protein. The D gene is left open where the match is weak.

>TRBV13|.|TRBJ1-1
CASSLEASASPGNTEAFF
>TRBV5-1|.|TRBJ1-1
CASSLGAGDDEAFF
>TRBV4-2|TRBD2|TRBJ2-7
CASSQAYGTSRGEQYF
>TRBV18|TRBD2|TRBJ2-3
CASSRGTRGTDTQYF
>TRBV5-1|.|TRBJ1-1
CASTFLGGSFWDTEAFF
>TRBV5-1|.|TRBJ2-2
CASSRAPTNTGELFF
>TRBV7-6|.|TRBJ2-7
CAIDRTFYYEQYF
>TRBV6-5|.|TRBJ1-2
CASSYSDSDDNYGYTF
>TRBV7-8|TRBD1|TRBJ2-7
CASSGGTGSFPLEQYF
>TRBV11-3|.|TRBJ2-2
CASSLPGDTGELFF
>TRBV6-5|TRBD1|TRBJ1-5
CASSSTRTGGQPQHF
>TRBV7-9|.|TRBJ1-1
CASSLTGANTEAFF
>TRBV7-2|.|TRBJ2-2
CASSRATGEGTGELFF
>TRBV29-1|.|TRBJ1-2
CSVVSDRSYGYTF
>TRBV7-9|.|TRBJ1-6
CASSSLRATLHF
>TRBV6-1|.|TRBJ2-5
CASSLSVGGSETQYF
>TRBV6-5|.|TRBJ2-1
CASSYDLPPIGNEQFF
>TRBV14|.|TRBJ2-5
CASSWGEVETQYF
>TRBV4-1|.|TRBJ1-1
CASSQDWGGRAFF
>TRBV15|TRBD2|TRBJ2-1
CATSRAGGGYSYNEQFF
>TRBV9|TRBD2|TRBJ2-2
CASSVGELAGGNTGELFF
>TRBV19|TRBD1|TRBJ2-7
CASRGRQGDYEQYF
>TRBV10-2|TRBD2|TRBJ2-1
CASSDLAGVPNEQFF
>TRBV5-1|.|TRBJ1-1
CASSLAMGSGTEAFF
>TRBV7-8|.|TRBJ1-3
CASSRGWDSGNTIYF
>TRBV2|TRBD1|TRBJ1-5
CASNRGHQPQHF
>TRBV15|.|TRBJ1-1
CATSRDYGRGANTEAFF
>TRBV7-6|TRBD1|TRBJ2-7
CASSLALTGARITGEQYF
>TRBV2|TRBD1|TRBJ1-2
CASSQGQGGYGYTF
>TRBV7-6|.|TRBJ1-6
CASSLGYPNSPLHF
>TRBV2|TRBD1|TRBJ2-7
CASTGTGGKDEQYF
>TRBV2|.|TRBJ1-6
CASKQESSYNSPLHF
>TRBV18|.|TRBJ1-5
CASSPSRDGPQHF
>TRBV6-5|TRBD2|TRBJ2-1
CASTQTSGHEQFF
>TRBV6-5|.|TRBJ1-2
CATADSYNYGYTF
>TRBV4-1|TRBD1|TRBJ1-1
CASSTQQGSAEAFF
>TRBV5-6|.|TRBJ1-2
CASSRDGINYGYTF
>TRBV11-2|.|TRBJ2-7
CASSPIGRQRLTSYEQYF
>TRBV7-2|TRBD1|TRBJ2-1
CASSQTGYNEQFF
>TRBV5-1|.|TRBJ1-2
CASSSESRTYNYGYTF
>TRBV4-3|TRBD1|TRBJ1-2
CASSQLWTGTGVNYGYTF
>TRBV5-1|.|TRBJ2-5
CASSSLYRGRETETQYF
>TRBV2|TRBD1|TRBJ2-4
CASKGDRENIQYF
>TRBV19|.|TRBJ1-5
CASSIPDSPNQPQHF
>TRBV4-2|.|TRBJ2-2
CASREVLANVGELFF
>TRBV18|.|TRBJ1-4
CASSPPAPNEKLFF
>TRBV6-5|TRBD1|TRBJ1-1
CASSTPSSRGRAFF
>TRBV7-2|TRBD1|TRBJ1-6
CASSRDSSYNSPLHF
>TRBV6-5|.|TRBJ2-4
CASSYSVGGAKNIQYF
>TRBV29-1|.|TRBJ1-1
CSVKDTYTEAFF
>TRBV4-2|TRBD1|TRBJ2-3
CASSQGGQGNTDTQYF
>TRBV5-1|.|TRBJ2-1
CASSDLYDNEQFF
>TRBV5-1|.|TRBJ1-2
CASSLAGQYYGYTF
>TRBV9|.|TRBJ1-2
CASSHDRHYGYTF
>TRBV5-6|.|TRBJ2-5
CASSSSTGFQETQYF
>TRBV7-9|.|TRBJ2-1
CASSDPPVFNEQFF
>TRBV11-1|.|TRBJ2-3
CASMEREDTQYF
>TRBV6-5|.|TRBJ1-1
CARRTEAFF
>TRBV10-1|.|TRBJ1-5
CASSESNGRSSQPQHF